The following is a TCR beta chain sequence with its context. The antigen is not known. PCR was performed using 60 Vbeta and 13 Jbeta primers. The repertoire was sequenced with immunoSEQ multiplex PCR; TCRdb's copy has only in-frame clones and lacks some. The sample lists around 190,000 clones, around 80% occurring once. The CDR3 runs to 13 residues. V lost 1 base and J lost 2, with 5 bases in between. Germline CDR1 is LNHNV and CDR2 is YYDKDF (reference sequence). This entry belongs to a study of cytomegalovirus exposure and HLA in healthy donors. Whole-study findings and limits: Analysis performed later found around 15,000 TCR beta sequences associated with HLA alleles at 0.05 false discovery rate.

The V and J genes are TRBV15 and TRBJ1-1; D uncertain. Sequencing was done on a sample of PBMCs. The sequence was obtained from a man aged 35 to 55 in good health and CMV-seropositive. The DNA for the CDR3 is TGTGCCACCAGCAGAGGTTCAAACACTGAAGCTTTCTTT. Translating gives CATSRGSNTEAFF.